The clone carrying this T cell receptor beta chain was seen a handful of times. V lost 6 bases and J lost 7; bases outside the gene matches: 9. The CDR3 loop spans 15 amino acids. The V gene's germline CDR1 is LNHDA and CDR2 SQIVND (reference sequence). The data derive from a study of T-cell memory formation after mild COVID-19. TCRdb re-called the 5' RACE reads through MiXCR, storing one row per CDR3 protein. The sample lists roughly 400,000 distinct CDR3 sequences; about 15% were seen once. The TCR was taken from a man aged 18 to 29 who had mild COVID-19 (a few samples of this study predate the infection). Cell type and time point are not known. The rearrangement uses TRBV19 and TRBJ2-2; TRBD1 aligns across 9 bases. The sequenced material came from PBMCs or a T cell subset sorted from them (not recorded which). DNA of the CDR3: TGTGCCAGTAGACCCTTGGACAGGGGTCACGGGGAGCTGTTTTTT. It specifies CASRPLDRGHGELFF.